This T cell receptor (beta chain) was sequenced during a study of T cell changes during pregnancy in multiple sclerosis. Assay: immunoSEQ multiplex PCR; the TCRdb copy retains only in-frame clones and omits some. The table records about 42,000 clones, 70% to 90% of them present only once. This sequence originates from a female donor with multiple sclerosis, enrolled in a pregnancy study. The sample consisted of CD4+ T cells from peripheral blood mononuclear cells, taken after pregnancy.

CDR3 sequence: CASTGGRGEKLFF. For the CDR3, the DNA is TGTGCCAGTACGGGGGGCCGAGGTGAAAAACTGTTTTTT. The rearrangement links TRBV19 to TRBJ1-4, with D possibly TRBD1 on 6 matching bases. The CDR3 contains 13 residues. V was shortened by 7 bases and J by 7 bases, with 13 bases between the two germline ends. Germline V lookup: CDR1 LNHDA, CDR2 SQIVND (reference sequence).